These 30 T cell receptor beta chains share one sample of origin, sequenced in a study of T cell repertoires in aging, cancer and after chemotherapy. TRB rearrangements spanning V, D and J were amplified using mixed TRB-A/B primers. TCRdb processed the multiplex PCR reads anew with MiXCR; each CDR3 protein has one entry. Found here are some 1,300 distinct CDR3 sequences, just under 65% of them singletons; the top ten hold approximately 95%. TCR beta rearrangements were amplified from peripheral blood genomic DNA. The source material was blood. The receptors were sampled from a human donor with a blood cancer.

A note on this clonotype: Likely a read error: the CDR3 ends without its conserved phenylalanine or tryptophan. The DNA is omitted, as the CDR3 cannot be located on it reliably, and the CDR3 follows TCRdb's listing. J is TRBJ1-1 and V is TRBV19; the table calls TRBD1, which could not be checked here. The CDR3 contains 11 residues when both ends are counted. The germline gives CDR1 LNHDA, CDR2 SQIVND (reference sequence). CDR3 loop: CATQTGGTTHL.

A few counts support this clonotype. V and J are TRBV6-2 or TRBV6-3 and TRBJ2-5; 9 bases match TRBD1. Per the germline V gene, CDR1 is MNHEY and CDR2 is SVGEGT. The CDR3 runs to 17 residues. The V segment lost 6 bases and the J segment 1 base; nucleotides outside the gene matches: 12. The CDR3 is CASSPDRGSEVQETQYF. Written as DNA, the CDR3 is TGTGCCAGCAGCCCAGACAGGGGGTCGGAGGTCCAAGAGACCCAGTACTTC.

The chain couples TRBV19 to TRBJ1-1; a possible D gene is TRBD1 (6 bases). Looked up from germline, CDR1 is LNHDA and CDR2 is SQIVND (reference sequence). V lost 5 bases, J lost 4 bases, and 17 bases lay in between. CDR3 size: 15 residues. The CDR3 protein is CASSPLTGRGTEAFF. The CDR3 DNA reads TGTGCCAGTAGTCCGCTGACAGGTAGGGGCACTGAAGCTTTCTTT. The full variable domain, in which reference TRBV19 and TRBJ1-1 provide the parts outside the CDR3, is DGGITQSPKYLFRKEGQNVTLSCEQNLNHDAMYWYRQDPGQGLRLIYYSQIVNDFQKGDIAEGYSVSREKKESFPLTVTSAQKNPTAFYLCASSPLTGRGTEAFFGQGTRLTVV.

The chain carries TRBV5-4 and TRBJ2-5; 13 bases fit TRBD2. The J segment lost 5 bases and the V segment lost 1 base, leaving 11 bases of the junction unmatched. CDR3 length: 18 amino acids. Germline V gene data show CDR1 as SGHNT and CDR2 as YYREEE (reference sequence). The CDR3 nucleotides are TGTGCCAGCAGCTTGACTAGCGGGGGGGCCTCGTACCCTGAGACCCAGTACTTC. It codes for CASSLTSGGASYPETQYF.

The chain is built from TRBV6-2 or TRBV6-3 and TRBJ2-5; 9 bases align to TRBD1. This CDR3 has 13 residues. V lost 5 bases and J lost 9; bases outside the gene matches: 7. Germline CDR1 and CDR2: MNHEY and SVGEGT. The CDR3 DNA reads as TGTGCCAGCAGTGCCTGGACAGGGGTGGCCCAGTACTTC. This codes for CASSAWTGVAQYF.

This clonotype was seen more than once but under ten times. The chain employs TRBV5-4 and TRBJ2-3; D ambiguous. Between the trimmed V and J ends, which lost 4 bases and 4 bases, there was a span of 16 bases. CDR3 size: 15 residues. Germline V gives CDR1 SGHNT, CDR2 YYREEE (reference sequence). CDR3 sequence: CASSLAVALPDTQYF. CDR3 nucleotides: TGTGCCAGCAGCCTTGCGGTAGCTCTCCCAGATACGCAGTATTTT.

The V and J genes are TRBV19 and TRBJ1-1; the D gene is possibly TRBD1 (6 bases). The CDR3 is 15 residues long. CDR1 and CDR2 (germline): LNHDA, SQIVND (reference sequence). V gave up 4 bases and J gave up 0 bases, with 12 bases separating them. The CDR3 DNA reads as TGTGCCAGTAGTACAATACAGGGTTTGAACACTGAAGCTTTCTTT. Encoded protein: CASSTIQGLNTEAFF.

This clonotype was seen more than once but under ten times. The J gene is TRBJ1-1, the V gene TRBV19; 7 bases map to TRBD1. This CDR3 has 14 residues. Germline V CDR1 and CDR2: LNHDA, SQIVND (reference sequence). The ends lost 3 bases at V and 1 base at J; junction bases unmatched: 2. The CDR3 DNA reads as TGTGCCAGTAGTATCCGGGACAGGAACACTGAAGCTTTCTTT. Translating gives CASSIRDRNTEAFF. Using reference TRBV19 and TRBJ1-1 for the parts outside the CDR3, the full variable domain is DGGITQSPKYLFRKEGQNVTLSCEQNLNHDAMYWYRQDPGQGLRLIYYSQIVNDFQKGDIAEGYSVSREKKESFPLTVTSAQKNPTAFYLCASSIRDRNTEAFFGQGTRLTVV.

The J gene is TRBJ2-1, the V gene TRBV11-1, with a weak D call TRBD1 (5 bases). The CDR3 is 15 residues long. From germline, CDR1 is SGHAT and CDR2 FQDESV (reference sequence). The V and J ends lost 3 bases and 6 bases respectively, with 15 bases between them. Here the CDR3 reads CASSLRDSSANEQFF. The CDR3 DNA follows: TGTGCCAGCAGCTTGAGAGACAGTTCGGCCAATGAGCAGTTCTTC.

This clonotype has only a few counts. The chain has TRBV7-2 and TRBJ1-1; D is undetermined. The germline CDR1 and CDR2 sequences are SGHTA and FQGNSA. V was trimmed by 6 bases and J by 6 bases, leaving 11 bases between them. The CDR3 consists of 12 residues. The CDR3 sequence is CASSRGNAEAFF. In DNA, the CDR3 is TGTGCCAGCAGTCGGGGTAACGCTGAAGCTTTCTTT.

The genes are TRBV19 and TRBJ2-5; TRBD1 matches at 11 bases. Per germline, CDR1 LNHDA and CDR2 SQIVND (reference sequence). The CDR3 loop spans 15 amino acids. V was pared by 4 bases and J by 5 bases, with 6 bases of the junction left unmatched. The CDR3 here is CASSSGQGAWETQYF. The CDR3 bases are TGTGCCAGTAGTAGCGGACAGGGGGCTTGGGAGACCCAGTACTTC. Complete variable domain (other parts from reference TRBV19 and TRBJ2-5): DGGITQSPKYLFRKEGQNVTLSCEQNLNHDAMYWYRQDPGQGLRLIYYSQIVNDFQKGDIAEGYSVSREKKESFPLTVTSAQKNPTAFYLCASSSGQGAWETQYFGPGTRLLVL.

The CDR3 coding sequence is TGTGCCAGTAGTCGGTACAGGGTCGATGGCACTGAAGCTTTCTTT. As protein: CASSRYRVDGTEAFF. This chain connects TRBV19 to TRBJ1-1, with D perhaps matching TRBD1 (6 bases). This CDR3 region has 15 residues. The germline CDR1 and CDR2 sequences are LNHDA and SQIVND (reference sequence). The V gene lost 5 bases and the J gene lost 4 bases, with 17 bases spanning the gap.

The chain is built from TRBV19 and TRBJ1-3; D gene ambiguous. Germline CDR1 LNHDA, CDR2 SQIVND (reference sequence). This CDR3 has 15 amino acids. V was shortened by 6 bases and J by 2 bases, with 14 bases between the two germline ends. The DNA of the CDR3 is TGTGCCAGTAGCCCTCTGGTGGCCCCTGGAAACACCATATATTTT. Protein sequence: CASSPLVAPGNTIYF. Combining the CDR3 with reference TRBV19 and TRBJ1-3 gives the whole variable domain DGGITQSPKYLFRKEGQNVTLSCEQNLNHDAMYWYRQDPGQGLRLIYYSQIVNDFQKGDIAEGYSVSREKKESFPLTVTSAQKNPTAFYLCASSPLVAPGNTIYFGEGSWLTVV.

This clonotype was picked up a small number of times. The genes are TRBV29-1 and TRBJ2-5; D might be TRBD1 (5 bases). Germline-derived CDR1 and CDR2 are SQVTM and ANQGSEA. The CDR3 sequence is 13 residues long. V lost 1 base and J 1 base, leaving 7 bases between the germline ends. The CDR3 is CSVEGRVQETQYF. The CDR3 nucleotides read TGCAGCGTTGAAGGCAGGGTCCAAGAGACCCAGTACTTC.

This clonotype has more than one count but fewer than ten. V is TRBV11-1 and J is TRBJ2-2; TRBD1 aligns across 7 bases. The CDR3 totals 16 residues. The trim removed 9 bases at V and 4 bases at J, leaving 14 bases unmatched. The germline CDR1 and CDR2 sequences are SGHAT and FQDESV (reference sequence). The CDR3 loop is CASSINRGIRTGELFF. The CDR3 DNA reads TGTGCCAGTAGTATCAACAGGGGCATCCGCACCGGGGAGCTGTTTTTT.

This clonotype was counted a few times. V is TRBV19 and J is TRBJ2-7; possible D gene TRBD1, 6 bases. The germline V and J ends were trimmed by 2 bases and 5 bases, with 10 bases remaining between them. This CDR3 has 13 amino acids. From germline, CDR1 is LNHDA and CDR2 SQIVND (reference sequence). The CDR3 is CASSINRGNEQYF. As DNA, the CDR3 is TGTGCCAGTAGTATAAATAGGGGGAACGAGCAGTACTTC.

The CDR3 reads CASSVLTGELFF. DNA of the CDR3: TGTGCCAGCAGCGTTCTGACCGGGGAGCTGTTTTTT. This sequence joins TRBV11-1 and TRBJ2-2; no clear D gene. Germline V gives CDR1 SGHAT, CDR2 FQDESV (reference sequence). Trimming took off 5 bases at V and 5 bases at J, with 6 bases between the two ends. This CDR3 region has 12 residues.

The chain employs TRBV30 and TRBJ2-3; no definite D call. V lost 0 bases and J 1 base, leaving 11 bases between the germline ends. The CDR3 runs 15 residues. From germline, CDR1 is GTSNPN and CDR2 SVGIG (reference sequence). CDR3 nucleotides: TGTGCCTGGAGTGTGCTAGAGCAACGCACAGATACGCAGTATTTT. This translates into CAWSVLEQRTDTQYF.

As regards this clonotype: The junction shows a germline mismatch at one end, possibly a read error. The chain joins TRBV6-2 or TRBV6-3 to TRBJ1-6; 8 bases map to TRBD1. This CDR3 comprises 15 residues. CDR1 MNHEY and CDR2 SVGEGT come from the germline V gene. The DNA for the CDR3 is TGTGCCAGCAGCCGAGACAGGGGAGGGTATTCACCACTCCACTTT. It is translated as CASSRDRGGYSPLHF.

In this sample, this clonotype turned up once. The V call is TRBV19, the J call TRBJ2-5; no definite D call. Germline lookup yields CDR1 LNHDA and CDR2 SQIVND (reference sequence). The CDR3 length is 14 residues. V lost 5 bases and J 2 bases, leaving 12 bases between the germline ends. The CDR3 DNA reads TGTGCCAGTAGTTGGGTCCACAAACAAGAGACCCAGTACTTC. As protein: CASSWVHKQETQYF.

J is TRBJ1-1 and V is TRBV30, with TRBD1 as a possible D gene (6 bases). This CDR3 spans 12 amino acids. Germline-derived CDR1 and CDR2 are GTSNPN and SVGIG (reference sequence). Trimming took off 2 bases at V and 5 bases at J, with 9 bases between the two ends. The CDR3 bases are TGTGCCTGGAGTAGGACAGCTACTGAAGCTTTCTTT. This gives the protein CAWSRTATEAFF.

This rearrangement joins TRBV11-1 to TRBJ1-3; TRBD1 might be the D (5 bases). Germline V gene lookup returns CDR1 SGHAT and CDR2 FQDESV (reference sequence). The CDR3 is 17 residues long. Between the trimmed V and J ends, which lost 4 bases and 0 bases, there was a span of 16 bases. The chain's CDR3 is CASSWKPPGSSGNTIYF. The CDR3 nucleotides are TGTGCCAGCAGCTGGAAACCGCCAGGGTCCTCTGGAAACACCATATATTTT.

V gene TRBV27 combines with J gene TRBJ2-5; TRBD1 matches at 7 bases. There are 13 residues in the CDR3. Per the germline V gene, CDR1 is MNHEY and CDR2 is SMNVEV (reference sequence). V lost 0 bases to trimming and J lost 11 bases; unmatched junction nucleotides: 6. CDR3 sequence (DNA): TGTGCCAGCAGTTTATCGAGGCAGGGGGATCAGTACTTC. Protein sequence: CASSLSRQGDQYF.

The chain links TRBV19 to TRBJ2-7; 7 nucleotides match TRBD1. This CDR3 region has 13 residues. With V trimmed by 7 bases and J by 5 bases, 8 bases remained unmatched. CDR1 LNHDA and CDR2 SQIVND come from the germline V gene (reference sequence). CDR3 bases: TGTGCCAGTAAGGGGGACAGTTACGACGAGCAGTACTTC. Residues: CASKGDSYDEQYF. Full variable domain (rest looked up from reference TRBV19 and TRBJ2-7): DGGITQSPKYLFRKEGQNVTLSCEQNLNHDAMYWYRQDPGQGLRLIYYSQIVNDFQKGDIAEGYSVSREKKESFPLTVTSAQKNPTAFYLCASKGDSYDEQYFGPGTRLTVT.

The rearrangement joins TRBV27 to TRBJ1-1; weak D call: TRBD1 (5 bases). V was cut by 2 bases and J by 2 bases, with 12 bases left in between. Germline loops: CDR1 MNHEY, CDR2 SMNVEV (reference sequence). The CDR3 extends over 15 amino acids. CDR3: CASSLTHGANTEAFF. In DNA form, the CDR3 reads TGTGCCAGCAGTTTAACTCATGGGGCCAACACTGAAGCTTTCTTT.

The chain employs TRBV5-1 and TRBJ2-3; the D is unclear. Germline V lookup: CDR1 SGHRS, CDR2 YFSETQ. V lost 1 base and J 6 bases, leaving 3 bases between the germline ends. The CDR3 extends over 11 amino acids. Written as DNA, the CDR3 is TGCGCCAGCAGCTTGTACGATACGCAGTATTTT. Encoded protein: CASSLYDTQYF.

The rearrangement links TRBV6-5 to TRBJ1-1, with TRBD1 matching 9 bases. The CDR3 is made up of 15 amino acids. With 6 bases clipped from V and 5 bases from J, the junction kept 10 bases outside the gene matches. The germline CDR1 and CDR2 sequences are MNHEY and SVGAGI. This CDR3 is CASRLTGGGGTEAFF. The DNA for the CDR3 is TGTGCCAGCAGATTAACAGGGGGCGGGGGAACTGAAGCTTTCTTT.

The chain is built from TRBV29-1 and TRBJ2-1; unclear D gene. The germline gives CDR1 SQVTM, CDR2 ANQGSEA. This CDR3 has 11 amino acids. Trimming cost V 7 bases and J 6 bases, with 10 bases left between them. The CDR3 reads CSAHGRNEQFF. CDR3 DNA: TGCAGCGCTCACGGGCGCAATGAGCAGTTCTTC.

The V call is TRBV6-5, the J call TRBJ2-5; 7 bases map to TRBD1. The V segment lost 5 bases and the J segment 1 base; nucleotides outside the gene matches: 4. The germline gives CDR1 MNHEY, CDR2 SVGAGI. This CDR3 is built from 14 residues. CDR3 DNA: TGTGCCAGCAGTCCGGGACAGACCCAAGAGACCCAGTACTTC. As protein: CASSPGQTQETQYF.

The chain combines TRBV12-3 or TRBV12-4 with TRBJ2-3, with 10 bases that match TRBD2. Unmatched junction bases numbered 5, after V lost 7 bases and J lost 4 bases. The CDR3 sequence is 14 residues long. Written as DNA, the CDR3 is TGTGCCAGCAACCCGGGACTAGCGTCAGATACGCAGTATTTT. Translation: CASNPGLASDTQYF.